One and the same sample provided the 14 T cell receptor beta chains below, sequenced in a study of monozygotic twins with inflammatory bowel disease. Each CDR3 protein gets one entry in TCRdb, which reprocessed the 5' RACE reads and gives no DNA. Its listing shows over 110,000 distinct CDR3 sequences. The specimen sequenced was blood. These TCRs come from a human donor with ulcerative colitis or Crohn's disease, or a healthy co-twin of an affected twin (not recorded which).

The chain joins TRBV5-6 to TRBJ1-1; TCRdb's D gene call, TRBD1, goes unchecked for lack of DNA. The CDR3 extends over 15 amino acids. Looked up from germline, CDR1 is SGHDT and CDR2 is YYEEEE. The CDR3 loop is CASSPGWSMNTEAFF.

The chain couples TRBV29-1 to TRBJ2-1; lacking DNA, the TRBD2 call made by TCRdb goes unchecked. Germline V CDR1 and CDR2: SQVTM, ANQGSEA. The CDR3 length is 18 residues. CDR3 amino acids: CSVRNPTIAGGGSDEQFF.

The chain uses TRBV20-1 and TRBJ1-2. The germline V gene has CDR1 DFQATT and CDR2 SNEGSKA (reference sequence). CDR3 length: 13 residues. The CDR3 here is CSARMELRDGYTF.

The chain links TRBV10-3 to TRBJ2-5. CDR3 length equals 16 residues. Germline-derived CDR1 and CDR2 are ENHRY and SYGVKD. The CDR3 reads CAISGEVGRYQETQYF.

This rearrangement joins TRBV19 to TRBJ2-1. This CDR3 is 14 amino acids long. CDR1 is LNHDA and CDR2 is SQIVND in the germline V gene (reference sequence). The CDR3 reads CASSSWGRHNEQFF.

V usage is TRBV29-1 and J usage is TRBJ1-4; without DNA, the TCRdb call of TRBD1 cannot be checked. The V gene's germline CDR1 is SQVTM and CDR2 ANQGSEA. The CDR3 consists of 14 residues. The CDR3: CSAIWDLRSEKLFF.

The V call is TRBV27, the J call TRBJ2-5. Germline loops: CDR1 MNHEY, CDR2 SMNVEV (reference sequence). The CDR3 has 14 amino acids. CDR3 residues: CASSWAGYQETQYF.

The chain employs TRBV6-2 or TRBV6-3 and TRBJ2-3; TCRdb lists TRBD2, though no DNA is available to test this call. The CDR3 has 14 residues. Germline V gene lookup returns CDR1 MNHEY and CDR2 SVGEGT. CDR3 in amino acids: CASSYALPTDTQYF.

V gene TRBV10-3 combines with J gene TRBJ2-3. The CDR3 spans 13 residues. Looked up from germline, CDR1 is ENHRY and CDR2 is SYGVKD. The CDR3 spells CAISWRSTDTQYF.

CDR3 loop: CASSPAGGSVSGELFF. V usage is TRBV5-4 and J usage is TRBJ2-2; TCRdb names TRBD2, which stays unverified in the absence of DNA. This CDR3 region has 16 residues. Germline CDR1 SGHNT, CDR2 YYREEE (reference sequence).

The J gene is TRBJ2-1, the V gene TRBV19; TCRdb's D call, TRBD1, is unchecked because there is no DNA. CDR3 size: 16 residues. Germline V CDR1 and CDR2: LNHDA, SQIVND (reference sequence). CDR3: CASSRTPVIGYNEQFF.

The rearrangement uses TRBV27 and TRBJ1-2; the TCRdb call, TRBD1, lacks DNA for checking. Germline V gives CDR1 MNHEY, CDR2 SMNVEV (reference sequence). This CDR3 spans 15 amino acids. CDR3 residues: CASSSRTGGGYGYTF.

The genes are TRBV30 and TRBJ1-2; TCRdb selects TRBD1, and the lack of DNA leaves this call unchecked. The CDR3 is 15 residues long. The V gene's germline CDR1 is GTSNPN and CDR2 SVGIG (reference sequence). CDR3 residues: CAWRKGQDARGGYTF.

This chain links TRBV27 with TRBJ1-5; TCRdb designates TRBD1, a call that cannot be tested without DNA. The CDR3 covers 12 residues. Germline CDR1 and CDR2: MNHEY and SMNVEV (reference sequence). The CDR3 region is CASSLAQGPQHF.